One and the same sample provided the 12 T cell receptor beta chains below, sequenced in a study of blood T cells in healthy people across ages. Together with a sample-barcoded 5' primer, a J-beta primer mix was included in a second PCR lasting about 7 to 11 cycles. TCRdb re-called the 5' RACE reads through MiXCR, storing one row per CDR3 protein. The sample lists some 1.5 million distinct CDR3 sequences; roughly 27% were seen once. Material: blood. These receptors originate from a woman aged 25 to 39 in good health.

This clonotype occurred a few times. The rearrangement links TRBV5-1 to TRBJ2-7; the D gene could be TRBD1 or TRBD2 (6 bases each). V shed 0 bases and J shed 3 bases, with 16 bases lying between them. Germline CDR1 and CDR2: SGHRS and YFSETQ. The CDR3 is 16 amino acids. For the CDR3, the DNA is TGCGCCAGCAGCTTGGGTACGGGGGCCACTTTCTACGAGCAGTACTTC. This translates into CASSLGTGATFYEQYF.

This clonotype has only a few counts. In nucleotides, the CDR3 is TGTGCCAGCTCACCCGGGCTAGCGGGGATAGATGAGCAGTTCTTC. Translated, it gives CASSPGLAGIDEQFF. This sequence joins TRBV18 and TRBJ2-1, with TRBD2 identical over 9 bases. After removal of 3 bases from V and 8 bases from J, the junction contained 8 bases not matched to a gene. The germline V gene encodes CDR1 KGHSH and CDR2 LQKENI. The CDR3 length is 15 residues.

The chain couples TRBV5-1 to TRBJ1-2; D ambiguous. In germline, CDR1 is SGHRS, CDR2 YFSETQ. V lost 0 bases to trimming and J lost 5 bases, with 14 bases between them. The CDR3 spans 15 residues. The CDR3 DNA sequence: TGCGCCAGCAGCTTGGCCGGCCCGACGGGTTATGGCTACACCTTC. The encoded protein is CASSLAGPTGYGYTF.

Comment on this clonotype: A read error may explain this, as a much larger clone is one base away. CDR3 nucleotide sequence: TGTGCCACCAGCAGTAGAGCGTCGGGGCAAGAGACCCAGTTCTTC. Amino acids: CATSSRASGQETQFF. The chain employs TRBV15 and TRBJ2-5, with D perhaps being TRBD1 or TRBD2 (5 bases each). The J call may be incorrect, as the DNA end agrees better with TRBJ2-1. The germline V gene encodes CDR1 LNHNV and CDR2 YYDKDF (reference sequence). The CDR3 sequence is 15 residues long.

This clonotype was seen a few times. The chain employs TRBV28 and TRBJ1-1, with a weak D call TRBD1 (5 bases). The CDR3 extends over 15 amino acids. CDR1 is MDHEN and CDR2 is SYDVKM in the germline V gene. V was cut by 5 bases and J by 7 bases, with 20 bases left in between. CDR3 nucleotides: TGTGCCAGCAGTATTCACCAGGGTCGGGCAAGTGAAGCTTTCTTT. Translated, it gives CASSIHQGRASEAFF.

The CDR3 loop is CASRVLAGGPGEQFF. CDR3 in DNA: TGTGCCAGCAGGGTACTAGCGGGGGGGCCAGGGGAGCAGTTCTTC. V is TRBV2 and J is TRBJ2-1, with 13 bases aligning to TRBD2. Trimming took 6 bases from V and 10 from J; bases not matched to a gene: 9. Germline V gives CDR1 SNHLY, CDR2 FYNNEI. The CDR3 has 15 amino acids.

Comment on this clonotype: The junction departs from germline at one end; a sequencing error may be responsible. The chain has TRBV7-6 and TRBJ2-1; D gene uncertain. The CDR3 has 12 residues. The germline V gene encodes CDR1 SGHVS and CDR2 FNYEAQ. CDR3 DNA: TGTTCCAGCAGCTTTAGGCTCAATGAGCAGTTCTTC. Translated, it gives CSSSFRLNEQFF.

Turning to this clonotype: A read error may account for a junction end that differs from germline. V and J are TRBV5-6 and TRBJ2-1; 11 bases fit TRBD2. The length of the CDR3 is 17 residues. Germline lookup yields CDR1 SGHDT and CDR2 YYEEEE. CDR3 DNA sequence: TGTGCCAGCAGCCTACTCACCTTAGCGGGAGGGATCAATGAGCAGGTCTTC. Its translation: CASSLLTLAGGINEQVF. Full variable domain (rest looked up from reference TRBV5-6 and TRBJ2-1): DAGVTQSPTHLIKTRGQQVTLRCSPKSGHDTVSWYQQALGQGPQFIFQYYEEEERQRGNFPDRFSGHQFPNYSSELNVNALLLGDSALYLCASSLLTLAGGINEQVFGPGTRLTVL.

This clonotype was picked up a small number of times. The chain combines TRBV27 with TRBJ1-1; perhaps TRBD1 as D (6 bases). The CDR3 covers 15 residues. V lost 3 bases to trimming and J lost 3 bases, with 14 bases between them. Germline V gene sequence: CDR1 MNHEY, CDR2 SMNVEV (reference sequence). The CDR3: CASSLGGALDTEAFF. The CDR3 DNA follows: TGTGCCAGCAGTTTGGGGGGCGCCCTGGACACTGAAGCTTTCTTT.

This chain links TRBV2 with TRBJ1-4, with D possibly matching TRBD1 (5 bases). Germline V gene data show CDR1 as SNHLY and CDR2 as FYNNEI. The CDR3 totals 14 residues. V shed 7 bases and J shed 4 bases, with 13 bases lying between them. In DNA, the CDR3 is TGTGCCAGCAAGAAAGGGGAATTTAATGAAAAACTGTTTTTT. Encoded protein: CASKKGEFNEKLFF.

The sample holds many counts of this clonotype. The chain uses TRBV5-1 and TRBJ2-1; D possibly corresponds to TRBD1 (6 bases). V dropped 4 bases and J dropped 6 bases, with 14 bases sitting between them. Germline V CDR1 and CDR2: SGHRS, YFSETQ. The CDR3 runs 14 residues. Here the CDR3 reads CASSMDSLGNEQFF. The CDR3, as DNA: TGCGCCAGCAGCATGGACAGTTTGGGCAATGAGCAGTTCTTC.

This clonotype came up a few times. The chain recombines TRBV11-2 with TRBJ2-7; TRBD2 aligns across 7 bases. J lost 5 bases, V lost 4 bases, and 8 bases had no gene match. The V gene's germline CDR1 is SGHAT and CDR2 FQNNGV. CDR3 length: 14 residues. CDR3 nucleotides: TGTGCCAGCAGCTGGACTAGAGGGATCAACGAGCAGTACTTC. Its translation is CASSWTRGINEQYF. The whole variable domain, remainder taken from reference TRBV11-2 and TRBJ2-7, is EAGVAQSPRYKIIEKRQSVAFWCNPISGHATLYWYQQILGQGPKLLIQFQNNGVVDDSQLPKDRFSAERLKGVDSTLKIQPAKLEDSAVYLCASSWTRGINEQYFGPGTRLTVT.